This TCR beta chain was recovered during a study of post-analysis software for immune sequencing data. The study's findings and limits: Controls showed lower frequencies than patients for five TRBV segments, and TRBV5-6, TRBV5-1 and TRBV20-1 were among these. Compared against controls, patients with multiple sclerosis displayed significantly lower normalized Chao1 diversity.

The CDR3 runs to 16 residues. The V segment lost 3 bases and the J segment 5 bases; nucleotides outside the gene matches: 10. CDR1 and CDR2 (germline): MGHRA, YSYEKL. This clonotype was found a few times. Its antigen is currently unknown. The TCR beta cDNA libraries carried unique molecular identifiers. MiXCR, applied by TCRdb to the PCR reads, yields one record per CDR3 protein. The repertoire holds some 450,000 distinct CDR3 sequences, with under 55% as singletons. The chain carries TRBV4-1 and TRBJ2-5, with 9 bases fitting TRBD1. This clonotype was sampled from a girl aged 10 to 17 with multiple sclerosis. The source material was blood. The CDR3 nucleotides read TGCGCCAGCAGCCAGGCCCCGGGACAGGGAGGGGAGACCCAGTACTTC. This sequence encodes CASSQAPGQGGETQYF.